The 20 T cell receptor beta chains below all came from one sample that was sequenced in a study of T cells in tumors after PD-1 blockade. Clones were read by immunoSEQ multiplex PCR, and TCRdb kept only the in-frame ones, dropping some. The sample holds over 12,000 clones, more than 65% seen once. The sample here was PBMCs, taken after anti-PD-1 treatment. The source is a human donor with basal cell carcinoma.

The CDR3 DNA sequence: TGTGCCAGCAGTATCACCGGGACTAGCGGGAAAGAGACCCAGTACTTC. Translating gives CASSITGTSGKETQYF. This chain uses TRBV13 with TRBJ2-5; 13 positions agree with TRBD2. The CDR3 covers 16 residues. Germline V gives CDR1 PRHDT, CDR2 FYEKMQ (reference sequence). After removal of 6 bases from V and 3 bases from J, the junction contained 7 bases not matched to a gene.

This clone was observed a single time. The rearrangement links TRBV3-1 (or the pseudogene TRBV3-2) to TRBJ2-7, with 9 positions matching TRBD1. The ends lost 4 bases at V and 0 bases at J; junction bases unmatched: 4. The CDR3 extends over 15 amino acids. CDR1 and CDR2 from the germline V gene are LGHDT and YNNKEL (reference sequence). For the CDR3, the DNA is TGTGCCAGCAGCCCGGGACAGGGCCTCTCCTACGAGCAGTACTTC. This codes for CASSPGQGLSYEQYF.

A note on this clone: This may come from a read error, since a much larger clone is one base off. The gene calls are TRBV7-3 and TRBJ2-3; 7 positions agree with TRBD2. The CDR3 loop spans 15 amino acids. Germline assignment: CDR1 SGHTA and CDR2 FQGTGA. The V and J ends lost 11 bases and 5 bases, in that order; junction bases with no gene match: 16. Written as DNA, the CDR3 is TGTGCCGGCGCAGCGGAGCGGGCGGGGGTAGATACGCAGTATTTT. Its protein product is CAGAAERAGVDTQYF.

This chain connects TRBV2 to TRBJ1-5; perhaps TRBD1 as D (5 bases). Trimming cost V 6 bases and J 1 base, with 13 bases left between them. The germline V gene encodes CDR1 SNHLY and CDR2 FYNNEI. The CDR3 has 15 residues. CDR3 amino acids: CASRPGAPSNQPQHF. For the CDR3, the DNA is TGTGCCAGCAGGCCCGGGGCACCGAGCAATCAGCCCCAGCATTTT.

This chain connects TRBV28 to TRBJ2-5; a weak D match, TRBD2 (5 bases). Trimming pared 7 bases from V and 3 bases from J, leaving 15 bases between. The CDR3 contains 14 residues. Germline V gives CDR1 MDHEN, CDR2 SYDVKM. The CDR3 sequence: CASNHPFGEETQYF. CDR3 DNA sequence: TGTGCCAGCAACCACCCATTCGGGGAAGAGACCCAGTACTTC. The full variable domain, with the rest looked up from reference TRBV28 and TRBJ2-5, is DVKVTQSSRYLVKRTGEKVFLECVQDMDHENMFWYRQDPGLGLRLIYFSYDVKMKEKGDIPEGYSVSREKKERFSLILESASTNQTSMYLCASNHPFGEETQYFGPGTRLLVL.

The chain employs TRBV14 and TRBJ2-3; D might be TRBD1 (6 bases). In germline, CDR1 is SGHDN, CDR2 FVKESK. The V gene lost 3 bases and the J gene lost 2 bases, with 15 bases spanning the gap. There are 16 residues in the CDR3. The CDR3 nucleotides read TGTGCCAGCAGCCAGGCCCGGACAGTCCTCACAGATACGCAGTATTTT. Translation: CASSQARTVLTDTQYF.

J is TRBJ2-3 and V is TRBV7-3; a possible D gene is TRBD2 (6 bases). V lost 1 base and J 7 bases, leaving 21 bases between the germline ends. Germline lookup yields CDR1 SGHTA and CDR2 FQGTGA. The CDR3 is 17 amino acids. CDR3 amino acids: CASSLNDLAGGGHTQYF. CDR3 nucleotide sequence: TGTGCCAGCAGCTTAAACGATCTGGCCGGGGGAGGTCATACGCAGTATTTT.

The chain joins TRBV2 to TRBJ1-5; 7 bases map to TRBD1. Germline V CDR1 and CDR2: SNHLY, FYNNEI. CDR3 length: 13 amino acids. V lost 4 bases, J lost 5 bases, and 2 bases stayed unmatched. The DNA of the CDR3 is TGTGCCAGCAGTGGACAGGGTGATCAGCCCCAGCATTTT. This codes for CASSGQGDQPQHF.

The V call is TRBV10-3, the J call TRBJ2-3; 10 bases fit TRBD2. Germline V CDR1 and CDR2: ENHRY, SYGVKD. CDR3 size: 17 residues. Germline trimming cut 2 bases from V and 7 bases from J; bases unmatched to any gene: 12. The CDR3 is CAISEPPIAGGRHTQYF. CDR3 DNA sequence: TGTGCCATCAGTGAGCCACCGATAGCGGGAGGACGACATACGCAGTATTTT.

The chain is built from TRBV6-1 and TRBJ2-5; D may match TRBD1 or TRBD2 (6 bases each). Trimming took 2 bases from V and 5 from J, leaving 18 bases between them. CDR1 is MNHNS, CDR2 SASEGT, per germline. This CDR3 comprises 16 residues. CDR3 DNA sequence: TGTGCCAGCAGTGAATCCCCGTCCGGGGGCGGGGAGACCCAGTACTTC. Translated: CASSESPSGGGETQYF.

This clone has just a few counts. The chain uses TRBV9 and TRBJ2-7; 12 nucleotides agree with TRBD2. The germline CDR1 and CDR2 sequences are SGDLS and YYNGEE. Losses at the gene ends were 0 bases for V and 9 bases for J; bases not matched to a gene: 4. CDR3 size: 14 residues. As DNA, the CDR3 is TGTGCCAGCAGCGTAGGACTAGCGGGAGTCTCGCAGTACTTC. This codes for CASSVGLAGVSQYF.

The rearrangement joins TRBV24-1 to TRBJ2-1, with 9 positions matching TRBD2. The germline gives CDR1 KGHDR, CDR2 SFDVKD. The CDR3 consists of 15 residues. V was pared by 3 bases and J by 10 bases, with 9 bases of the junction left unmatched. The CDR3 bases are TGTGCCACCAGTGATACCAGTAGCGGGAGCCGCGAGCAGTTCTTC. It encodes CATSDTSSGSREQFF.

The rearrangement joins TRBV6-2 or TRBV6-3 to TRBJ2-7; tentative D call: TRBD1 (5 bases). V was shortened by 0 bases and J by 2 bases, with 5 bases between the two germline ends. Germline V gene data show CDR1 as MNHEY and CDR2 as SVGEGT. The CDR3 runs 13 residues. CDR3 in amino acids: CASSYSDTYEQYF. The CDR3 DNA reads as TGTGCCAGCAGTTACTCGGACACCTACGAGCAGTACTTC.

The chain combines TRBV15 with TRBJ2-6; D remains unclear. CDR3 length equals 16 residues. CDR1 LNHNV and CDR2 YYDKDF come from the germline V gene (reference sequence). The V end lost 0 bases, the J end lost 1 base, and 7 bases lay between the germline ends. CDR3 residues: CATSRDRPSGANVLTF. The CDR3 nucleotides read TGTGCCACCAGCAGAGACAGGCCGTCTGGGGCCAACGTCCTGACTTTC.

The chain has TRBV7-2 and TRBJ2-3, with 9 bases identical to TRBD2. The CDR3 sequence is 14 residues long. J lost 4 bases, V lost 5 bases, and 4 bases had no gene match. Germline V gene lookup returns CDR1 SGHTA and CDR2 FQGNSA. The DNA of the CDR3 is TGTGCCAGCAGCCAGGGACTAGCTGCAGATACGCAGTATTTT. It is translated as CASSQGLAADTQYF.

This chain joins TRBV6-5 and TRBJ1-6; 7 bases align to TRBD1. This CDR3 has 12 residues. Unmatched junction bases numbered 6, after V lost 10 bases and J lost 9 bases. Germline lookup yields CDR1 MNHEY and CDR2 SVGAGI. DNA of the CDR3: TGTGCCACTTACCGACAGGGTTCACCCCTCCACTTT. It translates to CATYRQGSPLHF.

V and J are TRBV7-9 and TRBJ2-7, with D hard to call. The CDR3 has 13 residues. CDR1 is SEHNR, CDR2 FQNEAQ, per germline (reference sequence). The V end was cut by 1 base, the J end by 6 bases, with 10 bases between. The CDR3 sequence: CASSLVSVGEQYF. The CDR3 DNA reads as TGTGCCAGCAGCTTAGTTAGTGTTGGCGAGCAGTACTTC.

This clone has a single count. The chain carries TRBV27 and TRBJ2-5; D call uncertain. The germline V gene has CDR1 MNHEY and CDR2 SMNVEV (reference sequence). The CDR3 is 13 amino acids. Trimming pared 3 bases from V and 2 bases from J, leaving 7 bases between. CDR3 protein: CASSFKPQETQYF. The DNA for the CDR3 is TGTGCCAGCAGTTTCAAACCACAAGAGACCCAGTACTTC.

On this clone: A single base separates this from a much larger clone, so it may be a read error. Other DNA sequences in the same sample also yield this CDR3. This chain uses TRBV2 with TRBJ2-1, with a possible D match to TRBD2 (7 bases). Germline V lookup: CDR1 SNHLY, CDR2 FYNNEI. The CDR3 is 19 residues long. CDR3 amino acids: CPSCYGGAGVGSSYNEQFF. CDR3 DNA: TGTCCCAGCTGTTATGGGGGGGCGGGGGTGGGGAGCTCCTACAATGAGCAGTTCTTC. The whole variable domain, filled in from reference TRBV2 and TRBJ2-1, reads EPEVTQTPSHQVTQMGQEVILRCVPISNHLYFYWYRQILGQKVEFLVSFYNNEISEKSEIFDDQFSVERPDGSNFTLKIRSTKLEDSAMYFCPSCYGGAGVGSSYNEQFFGPGTRLTVL.

Only a few counts were recorded for this clone. The CDR3 DNA is TGTGCCAGCAGCTTTGGCGGGGGGCACGGGGAGCTGTTTTTT. It is translated as CASSFGGGHGELFF. The V and J genes are TRBV7-3 and TRBJ2-2, with 8 nucleotides matching TRBD2. This CDR3 comprises 14 residues. Losses at the gene ends were 3 bases for V and 7 bases for J; bases not matched to a gene: 4. The germline V gene encodes CDR1 SGHTA and CDR2 FQGTGA. Variable domain in full (rest from reference TRBV7-3 and TRBJ2-2): GAGVSQTPSNKVTEKGKYVELRCDPISGHTALYWYRQSLGQGPEFLIYFQGTGAADDSGLPNDRFFAVRPEGSVSTLKIQRTERGDSAVYLCASSFGGGHGELFFGEGSRLTVL.